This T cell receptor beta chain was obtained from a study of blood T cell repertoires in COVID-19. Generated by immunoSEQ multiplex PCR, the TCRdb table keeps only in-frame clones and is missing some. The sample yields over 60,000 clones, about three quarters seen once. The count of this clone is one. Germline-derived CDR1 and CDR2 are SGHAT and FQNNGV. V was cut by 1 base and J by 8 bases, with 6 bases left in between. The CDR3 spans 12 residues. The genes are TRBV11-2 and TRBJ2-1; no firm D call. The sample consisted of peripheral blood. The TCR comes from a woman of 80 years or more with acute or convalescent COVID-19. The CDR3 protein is CASSLGLDEQFF. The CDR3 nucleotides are TGTGCCAGCAGCTTAGGACTCGATGAGCAGTTCTTC.